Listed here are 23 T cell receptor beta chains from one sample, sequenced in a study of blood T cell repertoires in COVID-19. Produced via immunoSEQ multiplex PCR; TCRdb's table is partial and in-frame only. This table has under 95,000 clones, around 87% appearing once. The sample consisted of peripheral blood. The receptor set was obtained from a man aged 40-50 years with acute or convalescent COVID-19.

CDR3 protein: CASRRRVRTEAFF. The DNA of the CDR3 is TGTGCCAGTAGACGACGGGTCCGGACTGAAGCTTTCTTT. V is TRBV19 and J is TRBJ1-1; D unresolved. Germline loops: CDR1 LNHDA, CDR2 SQIVND (reference sequence). Trimming took off 6 bases at V and 5 bases at J, with 13 bases between the two ends. The CDR3 has 13 residues.

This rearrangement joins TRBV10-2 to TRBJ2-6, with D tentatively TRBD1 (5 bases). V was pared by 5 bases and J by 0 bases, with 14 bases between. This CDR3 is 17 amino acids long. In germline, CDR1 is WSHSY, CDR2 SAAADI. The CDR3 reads CASSIGVFSSGANVLTF. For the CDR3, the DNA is TGCGCCAGCAGTATAGGGGTTTTTAGCTCTGGGGCCAACGTCCTGACTTTC.

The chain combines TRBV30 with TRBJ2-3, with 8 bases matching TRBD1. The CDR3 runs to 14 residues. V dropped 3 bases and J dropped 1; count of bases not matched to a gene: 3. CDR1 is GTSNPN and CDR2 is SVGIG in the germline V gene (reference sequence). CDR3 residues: CAWRDRDGTDTQYF. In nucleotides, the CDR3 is TGTGCCTGGAGGGACAGGGACGGCACAGATACGCAGTATTTT.

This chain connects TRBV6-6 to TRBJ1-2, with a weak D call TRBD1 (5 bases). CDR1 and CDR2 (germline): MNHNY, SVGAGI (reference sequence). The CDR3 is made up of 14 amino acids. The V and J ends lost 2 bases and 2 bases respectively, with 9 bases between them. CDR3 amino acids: CASSYGKGNYGYTF. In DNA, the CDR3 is TGTGCCAGCAGTTACGGCAAGGGGAACTATGGCTACACCTTC.

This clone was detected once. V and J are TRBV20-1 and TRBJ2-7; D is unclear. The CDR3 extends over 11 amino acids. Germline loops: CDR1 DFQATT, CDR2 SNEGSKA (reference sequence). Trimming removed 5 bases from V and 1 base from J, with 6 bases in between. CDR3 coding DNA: TGCAGTGCTCCAGATTCCTACGAGCAGTACTTC. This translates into CSAPDSYEQYF.

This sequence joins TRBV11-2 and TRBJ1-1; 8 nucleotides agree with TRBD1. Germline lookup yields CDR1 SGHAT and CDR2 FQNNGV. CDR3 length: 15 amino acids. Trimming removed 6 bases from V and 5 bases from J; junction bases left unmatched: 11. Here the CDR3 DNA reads TGTGCCAGCAGTCTTACCGCAGGGGGCCCTACTGAAGCTTTCTTT. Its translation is CASSLTAGGPTEAFF.

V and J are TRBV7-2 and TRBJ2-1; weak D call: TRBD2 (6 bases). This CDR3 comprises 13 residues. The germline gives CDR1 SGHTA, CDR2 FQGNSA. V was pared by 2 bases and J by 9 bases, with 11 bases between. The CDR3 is CASSLWREVEQFF. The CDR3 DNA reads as TGTGCCAGCAGCTTATGGAGGGAAGTTGAGCAGTTCTTC.

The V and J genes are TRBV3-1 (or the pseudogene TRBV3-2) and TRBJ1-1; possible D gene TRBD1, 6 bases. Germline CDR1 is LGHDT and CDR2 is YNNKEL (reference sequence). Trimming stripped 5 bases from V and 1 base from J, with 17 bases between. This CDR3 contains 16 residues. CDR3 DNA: TGTGCCAGCAGCTATTACCCGGGACACCAGAACACTGAAGCTTTCTTT. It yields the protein CASSYYPGHQNTEAFF.

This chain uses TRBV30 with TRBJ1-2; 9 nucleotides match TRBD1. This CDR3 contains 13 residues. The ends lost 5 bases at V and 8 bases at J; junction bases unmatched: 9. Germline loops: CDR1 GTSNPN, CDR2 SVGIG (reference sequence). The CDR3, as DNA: TGTGCCTGGCGAGACAGGGGGAATGAAGGCTACACCTTC. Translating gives CAWRDRGNEGYTF.

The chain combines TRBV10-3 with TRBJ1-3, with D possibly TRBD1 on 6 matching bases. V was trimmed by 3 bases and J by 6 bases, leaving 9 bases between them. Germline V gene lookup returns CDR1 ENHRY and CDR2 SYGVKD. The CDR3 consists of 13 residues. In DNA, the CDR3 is TGTGCCATCAGTGAAGACAGGTTAAACACCATATATTTT. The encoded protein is CAISEDRLNTIYF.

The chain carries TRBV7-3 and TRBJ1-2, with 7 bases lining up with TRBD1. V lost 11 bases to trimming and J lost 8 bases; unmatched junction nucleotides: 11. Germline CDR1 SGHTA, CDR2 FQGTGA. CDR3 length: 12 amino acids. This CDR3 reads CARERGLGGYTF. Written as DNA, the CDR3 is TGTGCCCGTGAGAGGGGGCTGGGAGGCTACACCTTC.

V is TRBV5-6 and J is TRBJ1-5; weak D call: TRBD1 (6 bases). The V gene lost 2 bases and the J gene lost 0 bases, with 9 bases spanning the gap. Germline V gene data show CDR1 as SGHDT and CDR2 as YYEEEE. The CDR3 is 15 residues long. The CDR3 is CASSLRGASNQPQHF. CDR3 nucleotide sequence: TGTGCCAGCAGCTTACGGGGGGCTAGCAATCAGCCCCAGCATTTT.

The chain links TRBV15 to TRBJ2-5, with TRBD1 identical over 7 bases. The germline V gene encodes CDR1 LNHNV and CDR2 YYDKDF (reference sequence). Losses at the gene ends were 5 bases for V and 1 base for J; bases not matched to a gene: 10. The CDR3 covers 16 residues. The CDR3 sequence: CATSARLQGPQETQYF. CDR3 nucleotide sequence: TGTGCCACCAGCGCCCGCCTACAGGGGCCCCAAGAGACCCAGTACTTC.

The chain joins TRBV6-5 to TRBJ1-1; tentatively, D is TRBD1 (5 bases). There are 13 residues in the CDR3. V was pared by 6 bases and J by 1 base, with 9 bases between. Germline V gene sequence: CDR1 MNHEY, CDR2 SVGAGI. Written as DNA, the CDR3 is TGTGCCAGCAGGGCGACAGCGAACACTGAAGCTTTCTTT. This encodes CASRATANTEAFF.

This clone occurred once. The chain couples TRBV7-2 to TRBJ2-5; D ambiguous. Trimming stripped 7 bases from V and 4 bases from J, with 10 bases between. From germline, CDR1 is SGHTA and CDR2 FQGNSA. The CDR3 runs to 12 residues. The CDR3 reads CASNNRRETQYF. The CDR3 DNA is TGTGCCAGCAATAATAGGAGAGAGACCCAGTACTTC.

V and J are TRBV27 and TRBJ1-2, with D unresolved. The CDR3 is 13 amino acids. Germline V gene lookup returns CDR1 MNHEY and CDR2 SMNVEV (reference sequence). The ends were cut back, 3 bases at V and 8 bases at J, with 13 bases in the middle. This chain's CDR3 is CASSFAVSRGYTF. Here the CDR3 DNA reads TGTGCCAGCAGTTTTGCGGTCAGCCGGGGCTACACCTTC.

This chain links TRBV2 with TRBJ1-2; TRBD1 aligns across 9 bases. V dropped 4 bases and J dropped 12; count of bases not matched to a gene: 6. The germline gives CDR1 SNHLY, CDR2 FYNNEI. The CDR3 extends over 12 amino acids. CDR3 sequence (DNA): TGTGCCAGCAGTGCCGGGACAGGGTGGGACACCTTC. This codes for CASSAGTGWDTF.

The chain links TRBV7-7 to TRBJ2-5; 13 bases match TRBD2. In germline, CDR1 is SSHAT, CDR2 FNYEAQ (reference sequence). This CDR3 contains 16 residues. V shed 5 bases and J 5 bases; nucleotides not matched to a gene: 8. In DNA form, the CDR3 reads TGTGCCAGCAGCCCAGGACTAGCGGGAGCCGAGGAGACCCAGTACTTC. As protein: CASSPGLAGAEETQYF.

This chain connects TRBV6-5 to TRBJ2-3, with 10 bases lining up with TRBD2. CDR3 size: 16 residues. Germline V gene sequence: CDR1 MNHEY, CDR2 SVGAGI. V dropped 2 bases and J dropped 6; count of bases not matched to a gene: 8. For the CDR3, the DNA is TGTGCCAGCAGTTACGCCCTTAGCGGGAGGCTTGATACGCAGTATTTT. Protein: CASSYALSGRLDTQYF.

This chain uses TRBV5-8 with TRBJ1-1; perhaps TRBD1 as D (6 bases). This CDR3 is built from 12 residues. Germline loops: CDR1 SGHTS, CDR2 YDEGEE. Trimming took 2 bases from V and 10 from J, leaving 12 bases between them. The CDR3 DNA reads TGTGCCAGCAGCTTTAATCGAGGGGGAGCTTTCTTT. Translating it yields CASSFNRGGAFF.

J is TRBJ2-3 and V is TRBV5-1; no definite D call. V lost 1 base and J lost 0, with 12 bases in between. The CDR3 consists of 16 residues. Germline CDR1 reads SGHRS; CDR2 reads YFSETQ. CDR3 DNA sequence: TGCGCCAGCAGCTTGCAGACTTCGGTTAGCACAGATACGCAGTATTTT. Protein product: CASSLQTSVSTDTQYF.

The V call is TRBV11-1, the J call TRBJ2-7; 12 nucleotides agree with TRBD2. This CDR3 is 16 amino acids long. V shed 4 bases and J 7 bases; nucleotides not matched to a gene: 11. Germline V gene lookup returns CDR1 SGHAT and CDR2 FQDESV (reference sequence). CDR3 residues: CASSSRLAGATMEQYF. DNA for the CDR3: TGTGCCAGCAGCTCACGACTAGCGGGGGCCACAATGGAGCAGTACTTC. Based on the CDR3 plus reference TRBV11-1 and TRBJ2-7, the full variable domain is EAEVAQSPRYKITEKSQAVAFWCDPISGHATLYWYRQILGQGPELLVQFQDESVVDDSQLPKDRFSAERLKGVDSTLKIQPAELGDSAMYLCASSSRLAGATMEQYFGPGTRLTVT.

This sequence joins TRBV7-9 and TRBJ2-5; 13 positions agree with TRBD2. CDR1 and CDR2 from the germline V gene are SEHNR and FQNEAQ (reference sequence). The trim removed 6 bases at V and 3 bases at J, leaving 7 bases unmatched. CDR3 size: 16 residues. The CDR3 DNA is TGTGCCAGCAGTCGGAGACTAGCGGGAGGTAAAGAGACCCAGTACTTC. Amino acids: CASSRRLAGGKETQYF.